This T cell receptor beta chain originates from a study of cytomegalovirus exposure and HLA in healthy donors. Primers for the PCR totalled 60 Vbeta and 13 Jbeta. Method: immunoSEQ multiplex PCR; TCRdb's copy keeps in-frame clones and lacks some. The data hold about 120,000 clones, with around 81% observed a single time. This clone has a handful of counts. This CDR3 has 15 amino acids. Germline CDR1 SGHRS, CDR2 YFSETQ. With 2 bases clipped from V and 10 bases from J, the junction kept 9 bases outside the gene matches. The chain couples TRBV5-1 to TRBJ2-1; 10 nucleotides match TRBD2. This clonotype was sampled from a middle-aged woman in good health and CMV-seronegative. Sequenced input: PBMCs. CDR3 amino acids: CASSFNSGGPREQFF. DNA for the CDR3: TGCGCCAGCAGCTTTAATAGCGGGGGGCCCAGGGAGCAGTTCTTC.